This TCR beta chain was sequenced for a study of cytomegalovirus exposure and HLA in healthy donors. Study overall: Across 350 to 500 genotyped donors, approximately 80% landed in the Caucasian-associated ancestry cluster.

Study results and limitations: Some public TCRs appeared in many individuals, while most sequences were rare. Accurate HLA-A and HLA-B prediction from TCR beta sequences was reported for most subjects.

V dropped 8 bases and J dropped 0 bases, with 16 bases sitting between them. This CDR3 is built from 16 residues. Looked up from germline, CDR1 is KGHSH and CDR2 is LQKENI. The PCR ran on 60 Vbeta and 13 Jbeta primers. Data came from immunoSEQ multiplex PCR; TCRdb stores just in-frame clones and leaves some out. The sample records under 150,000 clones, roughly 80% being singletons. On this clone itself: Its antigen is unknown.

The receptor was derived from a boy younger than 18 in good health and CMV-seronegative. This chain links TRBV18 with TRBJ1-4; D remains unclear. Sequenced: PBMCs. As DNA, the CDR3 is TGTGCCAGCACCGGTCGGGGTAGGGCAACTAATGAAAAACTGTTTTTT. This gives the protein CASTGRGRATNEKLFF.